These 5 T cell receptor beta chains were sequenced from one sample in a study of Graves' ophthalmopathy and Graves' hyperthyroidism. As the template, RNA transcripts were used to amplify TCR beta CDR3 regions. In the first round, RT-PCR was carried out with HTBI primers, and a multiplex PCR formed the second round. MiXCR, run by TCRdb on the multiplex PCR reads, gives a single entry per CDR3 protein. The data show over a million distinct CDR3 sequences, about two fifths seen once. The sample taken for sequencing was peripheral blood or thyroid tissue (not recorded which). These receptors were taken from an adult man with Graves' hyperthyroidism.

The rearrangement joins TRBV7-2 to TRBJ1-5; 7 bases fit TRBD1. This CDR3 comprises 14 residues. V was pared by 1 base and J by 11 bases, with 8 bases of the junction left unmatched. Germline CDR1 SGHTA, CDR2 FQGNSA. The CDR3 protein is CASSLGGGWQTQHF. The CDR3 DNA follows: TGTGCCAGCAGCTTAGGAGGGGGCTGGCAGACCCAGCATTTT.

In its sample, this clonotype was seen many times. This chain uses TRBV6-5 with TRBJ1-3; no firm D call. Germline V gene sequence: CDR1 MNHEY, CDR2 SVGAGI. The CDR3 spans 14 residues. V gave up 6 bases and J gave up 0 bases, with 9 bases separating them. The CDR3 DNA follows: TGTGCCAGCAGCTCGGGAAGCTCTGGAAACACCATATATTTT. It specifies CASSSGSSGNTIYF.

The V gene is TRBV7-8, the J gene TRBJ2-5; TRBD1 aligns across 9 bases. The junction had 16 bases not matched to a gene; V was cut back by 3 bases and J by 5 bases. The length of the CDR3 is 18 residues. Germline CDR1 reads SGHVS; CDR2 reads FQNEAQ. The DNA of the CDR3 is TGTGCCAGCAGCTTCGCTGCTAGTGCACAGGGGGCTGGGGAGACCCAGTACTTC. Amino acid sequence: CASSFAASAQGAGETQYF. Full variable domain (outside the CDR3, taken from reference TRBV7-8 and TRBJ2-5): GAGVSQSPRYKVAKRGQDVALRCDPISGHVSLFWYQQALGQGPEFLTYFQNEAQLDKSGLPSDRFFAERPEGSVSTLKIQRTQQEDSAVYLCASSFAASAQGAGETQYFGPGTRLLVL.

This clonotype was seen ten or more times. The chain's CDR3 is CASSQMGGSYEQYF. CDR3 nucleotides: TGCGCCAGCAGCCAAATGGGCGGGAGCTACGAGCAGTACTTC. The chain employs TRBV5-1 and TRBJ2-7, with 7 positions matching TRBD2. Trimming cost V 4 bases and J 3 bases; bases outside gene matches: 7. Germline CDR1 SGHRS, CDR2 YFSETQ. The length of the CDR3 is 14 residues.

This clonotype was counted many times. The J gene is TRBJ2-5, the V gene TRBV24-1; 12 nucleotides agree with TRBD1. The CDR3 totals 17 residues. The germline V gene encodes CDR1 KGHDR and CDR2 SFDVKD. V dropped 10 bases and J dropped 2; count of bases not matched to a gene: 13. CDR3 sequence: CATSRDRGRGLQETQYF. The CDR3 nucleotides read TGTGCCACGAGTCGGGACAGGGGGCGCGGGTTACAAGAGACCCAGTACTTC.